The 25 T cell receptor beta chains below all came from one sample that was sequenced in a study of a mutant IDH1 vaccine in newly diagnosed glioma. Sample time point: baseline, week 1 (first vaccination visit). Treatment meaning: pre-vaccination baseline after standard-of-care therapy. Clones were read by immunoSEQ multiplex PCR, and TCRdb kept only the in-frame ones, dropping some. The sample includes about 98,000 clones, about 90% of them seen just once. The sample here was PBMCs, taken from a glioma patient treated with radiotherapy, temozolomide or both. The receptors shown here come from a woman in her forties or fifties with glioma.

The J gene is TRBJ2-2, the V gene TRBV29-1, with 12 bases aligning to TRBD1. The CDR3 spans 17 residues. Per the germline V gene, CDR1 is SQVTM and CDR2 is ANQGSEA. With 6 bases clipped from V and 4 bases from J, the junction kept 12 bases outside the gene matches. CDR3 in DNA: TGCAGCGTGAGGGACCGGGACAGGGGGCGGAGCACCGGGGAGCTGTTTTTT. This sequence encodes CSVRDRDRGRSTGELFF.

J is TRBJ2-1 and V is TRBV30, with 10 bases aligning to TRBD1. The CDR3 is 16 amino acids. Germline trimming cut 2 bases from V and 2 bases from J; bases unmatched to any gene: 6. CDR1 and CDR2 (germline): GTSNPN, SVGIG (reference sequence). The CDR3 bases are TGTGCCTGGAGTAGCTACGGGACAGGGGCCTACAATGAGCAGTTCTTC. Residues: CAWSSYGTGAYNEQFF.

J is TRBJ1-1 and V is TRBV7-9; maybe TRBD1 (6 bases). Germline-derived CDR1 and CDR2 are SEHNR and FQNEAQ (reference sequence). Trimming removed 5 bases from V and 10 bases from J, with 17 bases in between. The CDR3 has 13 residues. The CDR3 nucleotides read TGTGCCAGCAGCCAACGTCAGCAGGGGAGAGCTTTCTTT. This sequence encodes CASSQRQQGRAFF.

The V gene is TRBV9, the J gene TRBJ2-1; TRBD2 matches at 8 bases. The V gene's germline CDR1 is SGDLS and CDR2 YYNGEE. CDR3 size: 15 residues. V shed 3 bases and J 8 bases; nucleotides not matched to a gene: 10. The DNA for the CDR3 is TGTGCCAGCAGCGGGGGAGCGGAGCGGGAGCATGAGCAGTTCTTC. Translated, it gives CASSGGAEREHEQFF.

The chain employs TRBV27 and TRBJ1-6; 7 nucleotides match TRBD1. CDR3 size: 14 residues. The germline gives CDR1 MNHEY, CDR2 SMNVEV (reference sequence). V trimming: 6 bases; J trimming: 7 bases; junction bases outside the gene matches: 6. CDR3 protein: CASRQDRTNSPLHF. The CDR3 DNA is TGTGCCAGCAGGCAGGACAGGACAAATTCACCCCTCCACTTT.

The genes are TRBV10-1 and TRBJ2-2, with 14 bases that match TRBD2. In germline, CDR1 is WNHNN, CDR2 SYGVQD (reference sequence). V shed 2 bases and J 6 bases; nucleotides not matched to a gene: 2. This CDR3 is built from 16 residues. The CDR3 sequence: CASSEGTSGSAGELFF. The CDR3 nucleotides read TGCGCCAGCAGTGAGGGGACTAGCGGGAGTGCCGGGGAGCTGTTTTTT.

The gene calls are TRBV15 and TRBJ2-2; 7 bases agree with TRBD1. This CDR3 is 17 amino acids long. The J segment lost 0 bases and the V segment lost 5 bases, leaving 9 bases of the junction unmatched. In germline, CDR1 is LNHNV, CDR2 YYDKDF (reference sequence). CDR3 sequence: CATSDGMGTANTGELFF. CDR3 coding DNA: TGTGCCACCAGCGACGGGATGGGGACAGCGAACACCGGGGAGCTGTTTTTT.

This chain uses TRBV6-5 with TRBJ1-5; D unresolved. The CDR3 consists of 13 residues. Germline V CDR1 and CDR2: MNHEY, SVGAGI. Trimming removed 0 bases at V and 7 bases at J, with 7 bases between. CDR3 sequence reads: CASSYSKRQPQHF. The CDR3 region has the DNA TGTGCCAGCAGTTACTCGAAGCGGCAGCCCCAGCATTTT.

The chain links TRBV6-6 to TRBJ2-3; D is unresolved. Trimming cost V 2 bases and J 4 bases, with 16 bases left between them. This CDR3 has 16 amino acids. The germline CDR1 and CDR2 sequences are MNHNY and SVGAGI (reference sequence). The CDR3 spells CASSYQAGYSADTQYF. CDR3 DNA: TGTGCCAGCAGTTACCAGGCAGGCTATTCAGCAGATACGCAGTATTTT.

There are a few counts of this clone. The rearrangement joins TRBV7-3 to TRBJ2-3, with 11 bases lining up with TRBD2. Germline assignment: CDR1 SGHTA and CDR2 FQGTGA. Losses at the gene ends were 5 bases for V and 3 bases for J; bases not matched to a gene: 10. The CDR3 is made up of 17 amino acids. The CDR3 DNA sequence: TGTGCCAGCAGCGCTACAGGGACTAGCGGTCGAACAGATACGCAGTATTTT. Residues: CASSATGTSGRTDTQYF.

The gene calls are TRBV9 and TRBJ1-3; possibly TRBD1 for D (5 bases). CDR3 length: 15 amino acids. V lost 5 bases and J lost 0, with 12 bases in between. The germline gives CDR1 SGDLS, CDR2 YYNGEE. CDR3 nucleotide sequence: TGTGCCAGCAGATTGGGGCTCTTCTCTGGAAACACCATATATTTT. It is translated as CASRLGLFSGNTIYF. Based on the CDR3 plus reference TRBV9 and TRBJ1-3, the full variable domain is DSGVTQTPKHLITATGQRVTLRCSPRSGDLSVYWYQQSLDQGLQFLIQYYNGEERAKGNILERFSAQQFPDLHSELNLSSLELGDSALYFCASRLGLFSGNTIYFGEGSWLTVV.

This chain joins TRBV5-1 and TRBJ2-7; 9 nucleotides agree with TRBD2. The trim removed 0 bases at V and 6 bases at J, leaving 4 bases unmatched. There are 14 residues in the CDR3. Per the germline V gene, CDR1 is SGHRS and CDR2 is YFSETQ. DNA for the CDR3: TGCGCCAGCAGCTTGGTAGCGGGAGTGGCCGAGCAGTACTTC. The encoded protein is CASSLVAGVAEQYF.

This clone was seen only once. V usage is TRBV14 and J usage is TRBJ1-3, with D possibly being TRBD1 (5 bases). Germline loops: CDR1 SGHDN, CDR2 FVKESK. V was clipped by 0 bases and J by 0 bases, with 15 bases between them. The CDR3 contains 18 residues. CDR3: CASSQDIAGSPSGNTIYF. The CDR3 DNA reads TGTGCCAGCAGCCAAGATATCGCAGGGAGTCCCTCTGGAAACACCATATATTTT.

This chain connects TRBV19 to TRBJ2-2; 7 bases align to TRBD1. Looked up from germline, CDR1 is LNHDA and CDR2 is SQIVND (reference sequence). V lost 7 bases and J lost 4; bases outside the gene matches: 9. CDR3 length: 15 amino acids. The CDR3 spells CASTLQGFGTGELFF. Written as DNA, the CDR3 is TGTGCCAGTACTTTACAGGGGTTCGGCACCGGGGAGCTGTTTTTT.

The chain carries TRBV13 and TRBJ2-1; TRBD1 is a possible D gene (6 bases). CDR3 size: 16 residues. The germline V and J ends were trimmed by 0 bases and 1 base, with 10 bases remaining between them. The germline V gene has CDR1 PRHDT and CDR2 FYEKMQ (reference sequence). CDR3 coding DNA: TGTGCCAGCAGCTTAGGAGGCAGGGGTTCCTACAATGAGCAGTTCTTC. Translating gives CASSLGGRGSYNEQFF. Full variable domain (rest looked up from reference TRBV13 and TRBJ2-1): AAGVIQSPRHLIKEKRETATLKCYPIPRHDTVYWYQQGPGQDPQFLISFYEKMQSDKGSIPDRFSAQQFSDYHSELNMSSLELGDSALYFCASSLGGRGSYNEQFFGPGTRLTVL.

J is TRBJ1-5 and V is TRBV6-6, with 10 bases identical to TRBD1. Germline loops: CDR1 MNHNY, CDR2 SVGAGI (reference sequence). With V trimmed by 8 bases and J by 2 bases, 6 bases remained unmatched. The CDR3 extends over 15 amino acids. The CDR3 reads CASGEGTGGNQPQHF. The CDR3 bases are TGTGCCAGCGGCGAGGGGACAGGGGGCAATCAGCCCCAGCATTTT.

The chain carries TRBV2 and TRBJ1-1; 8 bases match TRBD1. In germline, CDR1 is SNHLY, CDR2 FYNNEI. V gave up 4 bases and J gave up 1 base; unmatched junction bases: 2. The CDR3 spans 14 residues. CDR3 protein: CASSAQGANTEAFF. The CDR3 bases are TGTGCCAGCAGTGCGCAGGGGGCGAACACTGAAGCTTTCTTT.

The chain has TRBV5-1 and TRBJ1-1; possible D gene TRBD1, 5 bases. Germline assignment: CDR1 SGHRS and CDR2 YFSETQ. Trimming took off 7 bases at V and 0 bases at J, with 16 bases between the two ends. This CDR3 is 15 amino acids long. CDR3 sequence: CASSGMGLMNTEAFF. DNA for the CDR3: TGCGCCAGCTCTGGAATGGGACTTATGAACACTGAAGCTTTCTTT.

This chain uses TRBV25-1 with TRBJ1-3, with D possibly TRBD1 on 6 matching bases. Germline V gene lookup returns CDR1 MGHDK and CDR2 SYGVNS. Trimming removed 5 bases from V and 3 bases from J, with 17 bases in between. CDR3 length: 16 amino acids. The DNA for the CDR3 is TGTGCCAGCAGTTCCTCACAGGGATTAGGTGGAAACACCATATATTTT. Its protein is CASSSSQGLGGNTIYF.

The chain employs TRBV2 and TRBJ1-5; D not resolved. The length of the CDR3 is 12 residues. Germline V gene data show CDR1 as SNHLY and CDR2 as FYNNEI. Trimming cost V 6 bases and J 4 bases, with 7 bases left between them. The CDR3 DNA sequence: TGTGCCAGCAGCGCCCCTAATCAGCCCCAGCATTTT. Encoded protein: CASSAPNQPQHF.

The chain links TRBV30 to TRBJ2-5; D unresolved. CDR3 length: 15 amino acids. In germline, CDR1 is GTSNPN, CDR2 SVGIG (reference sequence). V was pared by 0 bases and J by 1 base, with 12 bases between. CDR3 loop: CAWSVGNLGQETQYF. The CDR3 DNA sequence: TGTGCCTGGAGTGTGGGCAATCTAGGCCAAGAGACCCAGTACTTC. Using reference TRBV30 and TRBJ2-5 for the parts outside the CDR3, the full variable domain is SQTIHQWPATLVQPVGSPLSLECTVEGTSNPNLYWYRQAAGRGLQLLFYSVGIGQISSEVPQNLSASRPQDRQFILSSKKLLLSDSGFYLCAWSVGNLGQETQYFGPGTRLLVL.

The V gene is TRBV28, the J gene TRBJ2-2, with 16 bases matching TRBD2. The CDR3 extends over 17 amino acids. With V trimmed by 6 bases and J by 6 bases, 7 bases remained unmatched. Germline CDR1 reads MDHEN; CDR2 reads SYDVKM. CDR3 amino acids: CASRDAGTSGRAGELFF. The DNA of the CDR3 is TGTGCCAGCAGAGACGCCGGGACTAGCGGGAGGGCCGGGGAGCTGTTTTTT.

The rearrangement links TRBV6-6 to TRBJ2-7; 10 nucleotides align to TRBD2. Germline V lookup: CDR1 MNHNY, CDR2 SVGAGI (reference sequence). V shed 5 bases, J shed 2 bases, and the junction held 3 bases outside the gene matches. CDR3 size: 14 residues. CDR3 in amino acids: CASSTSGVAYEQYF. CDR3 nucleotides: TGTGCCAGCAGTACTAGCGGGGTAGCCTACGAGCAGTACTTC.

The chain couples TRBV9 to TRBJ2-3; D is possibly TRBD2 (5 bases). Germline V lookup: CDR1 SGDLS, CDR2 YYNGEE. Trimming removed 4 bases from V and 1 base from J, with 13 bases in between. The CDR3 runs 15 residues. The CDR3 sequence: CASSPPAEGTDTQYF. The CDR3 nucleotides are TGTGCCAGCAGCCCACCTGCGGAGGGCACAGATACGCAGTATTTT.

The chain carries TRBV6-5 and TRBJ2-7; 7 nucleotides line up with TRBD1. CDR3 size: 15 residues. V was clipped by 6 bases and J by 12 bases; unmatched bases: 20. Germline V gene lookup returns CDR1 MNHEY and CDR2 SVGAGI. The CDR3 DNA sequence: TGTGCCAGCAGAGACGACAGGGCTTCCTTACAACGGCGGTACTTC. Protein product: CASRDDRASLQRRYF.